The 24 T cell receptor beta chains below were found in one sample sequenced in a study of long-term antiretroviral therapy in people with HIV (dated by TCRdb to 2022 to 2024). Sequencing of the TRB variable region was done with the immunoSEQ hsTCRB v3.0 assay at survey level resolution. TCRdb took over this immuneACCESS table, retaining in-frame rearrangements with V and J assigned. Such tables are incomplete; in checked studies, under half of the missing clones stem from an unresolved V gene, and the remainder is unexplained. This sample comprises about 27,000 clones, around 86% of them detected only once. Of the sample, around 13% is held by the ten largest clones. Sample: unsorted PBMCs, taken 2.9 years after starting antiretroviral therapy. The receptors originated from a man aged 50 or older with HIV.

This chain joins TRBV21-1 and TRBJ2-1. TRBV21-1 is a listed pseudogene. This CDR3 comprises 15 residues. CDR3 residues: CASSKEDPRPNEQFF. The CDR3 region has the DNA TGTGCCAGCAGCAAAGAGGACCCCCGCCCCAATGAGCAGTTCTTC.

V is TRBV5-1 and J is TRBJ2-3, with D possibly matching TRBD1 (6 bases). Trimming removed 0 bases from V and 2 bases from J, with 16 bases in between. Germline V gives CDR1 SGHRS, CDR2 YFSETQ. This CDR3 has 17 residues. The CDR3 DNA reads TGCGCCAGCAGCTTGGGAAACCGGGACATAGTCACAGATACGCAGTATTTT. This sequence encodes CASSLGNRDIVTDTQYF.

CDR3 sequence reads: CASSEAGAFF. The CDR3 DNA follows: TGTGCCAGCAGTGAAGCGGGAGCTTTCTTT. This chain joins TRBV2 and TRBJ1-1; no clear D. The CDR3 is 10 residues long. The germline V gene has CDR1 SNHLY and CDR2 FYNNEI. The V end was cut by 0 bases, the J end by 10 bases, with 3 bases between.

This clone was counted only a few times. V usage is TRBV30 and J usage is TRBJ1-4; unclear D gene. The CDR3 loop spans 14 amino acids. Germline CDR1 GTSNPN, CDR2 SVGIG (reference sequence). V dropped 3 bases and J dropped 3 bases, with 11 bases sitting between them. The CDR3 DNA is TGTGCCTGGAGCTTAGGAGAATCTAATGAAAAACTGTTTTTT. This codes for CAWSLGESNEKLFF.

The chain combines TRBV7-3 with TRBJ2-1; 8 positions agree with TRBD2. V gave up 1 base and J gave up 7 bases; unmatched junction bases: 6. CDR3 length: 15 residues. Germline V CDR1 and CDR2: SGHTA, FQGTGA. This CDR3 is CASSLMSGGPNEQFF. CDR3 DNA: TGTGCCAGCAGCTTAATGAGCGGGGGACCTAATGAGCAGTTCTTC.

V usage is TRBV7-6 and J usage is TRBJ2-1; the D gene is possibly TRBD1 (5 bases). V lost 5 bases to trimming and J lost 4 bases, with 18 bases between them. Germline V gives CDR1 SGHVS, CDR2 FNYEAQ. CDR3 length: 16 amino acids. The CDR3 DNA reads TGTGCCAGCAGCCCGACACAGGCCTATGGGTACAATGAGCAGTTCTTC. Translated, it gives CASSPTQAYGYNEQFF.

V is TRBV6-1 and J is TRBJ2-7; D may be TRBD1 or TRBD2 (5 bases each). The CDR3 has 12 amino acids. CDR1 is MNHNS, CDR2 SASEGT, per germline. CDR3 nucleotide sequence: TGTGGCACAAGGGGAGAAGCCTACGAGCAGTACTTC. Translating it yields CGTRGEAYEQYF.

The CDR3 bases are TGTGCCACCAGCAGAGATGCAACCCGAGCCAAAAACATTCAGTACTTC. It is translated as CATSRDATRAKNIQYF. The J gene is TRBJ2-4, the V gene TRBV15; D call uncertain. This CDR3 contains 16 residues. The V gene's germline CDR1 is LNHNV and CDR2 YYDKDF (reference sequence). Trimming cost V 0 bases and J 0 bases, with 9 bases left between them.

This clone was observed a few times. V gene TRBV7-9 combines with J gene TRBJ2-7; no firm D call. Trimming took off 2 bases at V and 1 base at J, with 9 bases between the two ends. Germline lookup yields CDR1 SEHNR and CDR2 FQNEAQ (reference sequence). The CDR3 covers 14 residues. This CDR3 reads CASSLRKESYEQYF. DNA for the CDR3: TGTGCCAGCAGCTTAAGGAAGGAATCCTACGAGCAGTACTTC.

This chain joins TRBV15 and TRBJ1-1; the D gene is possibly TRBD1 (5 bases). V shed 5 bases and J shed 6 bases, with 16 bases lying between them. The CDR3 is 14 amino acids. Germline CDR1 and CDR2: LNHNV and YYDKDF (reference sequence). The CDR3 sequence: CATSVTRVGSEAFF. In DNA, the CDR3 is TGTGCCACCAGCGTGACCAGGGTGGGCTCTGAAGCTTTCTTT.

The chain has TRBV7-2 and TRBJ2-6; D is unresolved. The CDR3 is 17 residues long. CDR1 and CDR2 (germline): SGHTA, FQGNSA. V was cut by 1 base and J by 0 bases, with 10 bases left in between. CDR3 nucleotides: TGTGCCAGCAGCTTAGTTCGGATACTCTCTGGGGCCAACGTCCTGACTTTC. Residues: CASSLVRILSGANVLTF. The full variable domain, rest sourced from reference TRBV7-2 and TRBJ2-6, is GAGVSQSPSNKVTEKGKDVELRCDPISGHTALYWYRQSLGQGLEFLIYFQGNSAPDKSGLPSDRFSAERTGGSVSTLTIQRTQQEDSAVYLCASSLVRILSGANVLTFGAGSRLTVL.

This clone appeared a single time. This chain connects TRBV6-1 to TRBJ2-3; perhaps TRBD1 as D (6 bases). Germline values: CDR1 MNHNS, CDR2 SASEGT. The CDR3 is 16 residues long. V shed 1 base and J shed 3 bases, with 14 bases lying between them. The CDR3 sequence: CASSEVVGARTDTQYF. CDR3 nucleotide sequence: TGTGCCAGCAGTGAAGTTGTGGGGGCGCGGACAGATACGCAGTATTTT.

The chain couples TRBV7-9 to TRBJ1-5; D is undetermined. Looked up from germline, CDR1 is SEHNR and CDR2 is FQNEAQ (reference sequence). The V and J ends lost 3 bases and 3 bases respectively, with 9 bases between them. The CDR3 is made up of 14 amino acids. The CDR3 protein is CASSFQATNQPQHF. The CDR3 DNA sequence: TGTGCCAGCAGCTTCCAGGCCACCAATCAGCCCCAGCATTTT. The entire variable domain, with the rest obtained from reference TRBV7-9 and TRBJ1-5, is as follows: DTGVSQNPRHKITKRGQNVTFRCDPISEHNRLYWYRQTLGQGPEFLTYFQNEAQLEKSRLLSDRFSAERPKGSFSTLEIQRTEQGDSAMYLCASSFQATNQPQHFGDGTRLSIL.

V gene TRBV7-8 combines with J gene TRBJ1-1; D is possibly TRBD1 (6 bases). The V and J ends lost 3 bases and 1 base respectively, with 9 bases between them. The germline CDR1 and CDR2 sequences are SGHVS and FQNEAQ. The CDR3 is 14 amino acids. CDR3 amino acids: CASSLTGSNTEAFF. The CDR3 DNA is TGTGCCAGCAGCTTGACAGGTTCGAACACTGAAGCTTTCTTT.

This clone showed up just a few times. The J gene is TRBJ2-7, the V gene TRBV15; D gene unclear. This CDR3 region has 13 residues. Trimming took off 11 bases at V and 0 bases at J, with 14 bases between the two ends. Germline V gives CDR1 LNHNV, CDR2 YYDKDF (reference sequence). CDR3 sequence reads: CAAGRLGSYEQYF. CDR3 bases: TGTGCCGCTGGACGATTGGGCTCCTACGAGCAGTACTTC.

This chain links TRBV5-4 with TRBJ2-1, with TRBD1 matching 10 bases. The CDR3 is made up of 14 amino acids. After removal of 2 bases from V and 6 bases from J, the junction contained 2 bases not matched to a gene. Germline CDR1 SGHNT, CDR2 YYREEE (reference sequence). DNA of the CDR3: TGTGCCAGCAGCTTCGGACAGGGGGTCAATGAGCAGTTCTTC. Protein: CASSFGQGVNEQFF. The full variable domain, completed using reference TRBV5-4 and TRBJ2-1, is ETGVTQSPTHLIKTRGQQVTLRCSSQSGHNTVSWYQQALGQGPQFIFQYYREEENGRGNFPPRFSGLQFPNYSSELNVNALELDDSALYLCASSFGQGVNEQFFGPGTRLTVL.

This clone appeared a single time. This chain uses TRBV27 with TRBJ2-3, with D possibly being TRBD1 (7 bases). The V and J ends lost 6 bases and 5 bases respectively, with 21 bases between them. Germline CDR1 is MNHEY and CDR2 is SMNVEV (reference sequence). The CDR3 is 16 residues long. The CDR3 is CASSSRTGRGRDTQYF. In nucleotides, the CDR3 is TGTGCCAGCAGCTCTAGGACAGGACGGGGGCGAGATACGCAGTATTTT.

This rearrangement joins TRBV5-1 to TRBJ2-4; maybe TRBD2 (5 bases). Germline lookup yields CDR1 SGHRS and CDR2 YFSETQ. The ends were cut back, 4 bases at V and 1 base at J, with 15 bases in the middle. This CDR3 is built from 16 residues. For the CDR3, the DNA is TGCGCCAGCAGCCCCGGGGTCGTAACTGCCAAAAACATTCAGTACTTC. Protein product: CASSPGVVTAKNIQYF.

This chain uses TRBV7-2 with TRBJ2-5; 9 bases map to TRBD1. Germline CDR1 and CDR2: SGHTA and FQGNSA. V was clipped by 5 bases and J by 4 bases; unmatched bases: 11. The CDR3 extends over 16 amino acids. CDR3: CASSLVSTGGGETQYF. The CDR3, as DNA: TGTGCCAGCAGCCTAGTCTCGACAGGGGGAGGAGAGACCCAGTACTTC. The full variable domain, with the rest looked up from reference TRBV7-2 and TRBJ2-5, is GAGVSQSPSNKVTEKGKDVELRCDPISGHTALYWYRQSLGQGLEFLIYFQGNSAPDKSGLPSDRFSAERTGGSVSTLTIQRTQQEDSAVYLCASSLVSTGGGETQYFGPGTRLLVL.

CDR3 protein: CASSFKGQGADTQYF. CDR3 coding DNA: TGTGCCAGCAGCTTTAAGGGACAGGGCGCAGATACGCAGTATTTT. The V call is TRBV11-1, the J call TRBJ2-3, with 9 nucleotides matching TRBD1. CDR3 length: 15 amino acids. Per the germline V gene, CDR1 is SGHAT and CDR2 is FQDESV (reference sequence). V was pared by 3 bases and J by 4 bases, with 5 bases of the junction left unmatched.

The chain is built from TRBV6-1 and TRBJ2-5, with a possible D match to TRBD2 (5 bases). This CDR3 has 12 residues. V was trimmed by 8 bases and J by 2 bases, leaving 9 bases between them. From germline, CDR1 is MNHNS and CDR2 SASEGT. The CDR3 sequence: CASAGIQETQYF. The CDR3, as DNA: TGTGCCAGCGCCGGGATTCAAGAGACCCAGTACTTC.

The chain combines TRBV5-6 with TRBJ1-2, with a weak D call TRBD1 (5 bases). The CDR3 is 13 amino acids. Between the trimmed V and J ends, which lost 5 bases and 4 bases, there was a span of 12 bases. The germline gives CDR1 SGHDT, CDR2 YYEEEE. CDR3 region: CASSADSFYGYTF. The CDR3 nucleotides are TGTGCCAGCAGTGCAGACAGTTTCTATGGCTACACCTTC.

This clone is medium-sized in the sample. J is TRBJ1-5 and V is TRBV19; tentatively, D is TRBD1 (6 bases). This CDR3 region has 15 residues. Trimming removed 3 bases at V and 1 base at J, with 10 bases between. CDR1 and CDR2 from the germline V gene are LNHDA and SQIVND (reference sequence). The DNA of the CDR3 is TGTGCCAGTAGTATCGGGGGGGGCAGCAATCAGCCCCAGCATTTT. Its translation is CASSIGGGSNQPQHF.

The V gene is TRBV6-1, the J gene TRBJ1-2; D is ambiguous. CDR3 length: 14 residues. Germline CDR1 MNHNS, CDR2 SASEGT. V lost 1 base and J lost 4, with 10 bases in between. CDR3 sequence (DNA): TGTGCCAGCAGTGAAGTAGGGCTCCTCTATGGCTACACCTTC. Its protein product is CASSEVGLLYGYTF.